This TCR beta chain was profiled in a study of T cells in Graves' hyperthyroidism and ophthalmopathy. In the study overall: Peripheral blood was obtained at initial diagnosis, preceding any treatment.

The table lists this clonotype with a few counts. Its antigen is not known. V was cut by 5 bases and J by 6 bases, with 17 bases left in between. CDR1 is DFQATT, CDR2 SNEGSKA, per germline (reference sequence). CDR3 size: 13 residues. The investigators amplified TCR beta CDR3 regions from RNA transcripts. HTBI primers were employed in a first-round RT-PCR of the TCR CDR3. A single record per CDR3 protein comes from TCRdb applying MiXCR to the multiplex PCR reads. The data show more than 550,000 distinct CDR3 sequences, around 20% seen once. General observations from the study: Among clonotypes expanded in thyroid above 0.001, most were also found in blood.

This TCR was recovered from a woman aged 45-65 years with Graves' hyperthyroidism that later progressed to Graves' ophthalmopathy. This chain links TRBV20-1 with TRBJ2-7, with D possibly matching TRBD2 (5 bases). What was sequenced was blood. The CDR3 DNA reads as TGCAGTGCTCCCAAATTGAGGGTAGGCGAGCAGTACTTC. Translated: CSAPKLRVGEQYF.